This TCR beta chain appears in the sequencing data of a study of blood T cell repertoires in COVID-19. Using immunoSEQ multiplex PCR, the repertoire was profiled, and TCRdb retains in-frame clones only, with some absent. The sample has 390,000 or so clones, about 89% seen once. From germline, CDR1 is SGHAT and CDR2 FQNNGV. The ends lost 4 bases at V and 3 bases at J; junction bases unmatched: 3. The CDR3 is made up of 15 amino acids. The sequenced sample consisted of peripheral blood. The genes are TRBV11-2 and TRBJ2-3, with 11 bases that match TRBD1. The sequence came from a woman between 25 and 40 years old with COVID-19, enrolled during active disease. CDR3 amino acids: CASSYRDRGTDTQYF. CDR3 in DNA: TGTGCCAGCAGCTATCGGGACAGGGGGACAGATACGCAGTATTTT. The variable domain in full, with the rest retrieved from reference TRBV11-2 and TRBJ2-3, is EAGVAQSPRYKIIEKRQSVAFWCNPISGHATLYWYQQILGQGPKLLIQFQNNGVVDDSQLPKDRFSAERLKGVDSTLKIQPAKLEDSAVYLCASSYRDRGTDTQYFGPGTRLTVL.